This record looks at one T cell receptor (beta chain) sequence and its context. No antigen is known for it. The data derive from a study of T cells after posttransplantation cyclophosphamide. Broader study findings: Tissue-infiltrating T cells from skin or gut overlapped little with blood T cells.

The V segment lost 1 base and the J segment 7 bases; nucleotides outside the gene matches: 9. Germline CDR1 reads SQVTM; CDR2 reads ANQGSEA. The CDR3 is 14 amino acids. The method was immunoSEQ multiplex PCR; TCRdb's version includes in-frame clones alone and lacks a portion of them. This sample carries 30,000 to 35,000 clones, none of them present only once. The gene calls are TRBV29-1 and TRBJ1-1; 7 nucleotides line up with TRBD1. The source of this sequence is a woman between 45 and 60 years old in good health and a related stem cell transplant donor. Material: PBMCs. CDR3 DNA sequence: TGCAGCGTTGAAGTGGACAGGTTGAGGGTTGAAGCTTTCTTT. Amino acids: CSVEVDRLRVEAFF.